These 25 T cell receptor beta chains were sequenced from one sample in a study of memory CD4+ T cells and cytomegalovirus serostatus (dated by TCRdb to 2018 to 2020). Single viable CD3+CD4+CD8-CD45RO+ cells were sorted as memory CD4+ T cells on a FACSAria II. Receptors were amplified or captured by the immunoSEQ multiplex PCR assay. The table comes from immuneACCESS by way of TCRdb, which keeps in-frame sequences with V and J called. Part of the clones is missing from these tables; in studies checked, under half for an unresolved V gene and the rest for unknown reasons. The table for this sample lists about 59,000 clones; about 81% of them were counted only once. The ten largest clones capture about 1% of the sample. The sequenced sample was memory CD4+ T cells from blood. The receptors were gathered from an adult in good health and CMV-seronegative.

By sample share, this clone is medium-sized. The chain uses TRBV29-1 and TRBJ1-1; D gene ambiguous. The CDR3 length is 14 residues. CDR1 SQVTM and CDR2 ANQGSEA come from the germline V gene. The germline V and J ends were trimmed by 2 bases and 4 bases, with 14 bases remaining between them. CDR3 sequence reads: CSVEPPARSTEAFF. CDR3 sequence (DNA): TGCAGCGTTGAACCCCCAGCCAGGAGCACTGAAGCTTTCTTT.

The CDR3 DNA reads as TGTGCCAGCAGCGCCGGCGGGACTCTCCAAGAGACCCAGTACTTC. It codes for CASSAGGTLQETQYF. The gene calls are TRBV9 and TRBJ2-5, with D possibly matching TRBD2 (6 bases). Trimming pared 3 bases from V and 1 base from J, leaving 13 bases between. This CDR3 contains 15 residues. In germline, CDR1 is SGDLS, CDR2 YYNGEE.

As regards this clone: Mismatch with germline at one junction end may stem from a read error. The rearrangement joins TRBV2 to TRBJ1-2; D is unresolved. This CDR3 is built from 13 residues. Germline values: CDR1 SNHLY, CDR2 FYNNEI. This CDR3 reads CASSEPQSRGCTF. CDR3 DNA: TGTGCCAGCAGTGAACCCCAGTCTCGAGGCTGCACCTTC.

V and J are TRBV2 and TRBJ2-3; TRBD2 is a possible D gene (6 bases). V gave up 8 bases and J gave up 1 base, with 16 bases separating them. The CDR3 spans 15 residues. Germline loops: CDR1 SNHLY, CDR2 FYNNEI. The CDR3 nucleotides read TGTGCCAGCGGGAACCTTGGAGGGGGCACAGATACGCAGTATTTT. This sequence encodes CASGNLGGGTDTQYF. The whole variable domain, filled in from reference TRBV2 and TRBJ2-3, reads EPEVTQTPSHQVTQMGQEVILRCVPISNHLYFYWYRQILGQKVEFLVSFYNNEISEKSEIFDDQFSVERPDGSNFTLKIRSTKLEDSAMYFCASGNLGGGTDTQYFGPGTRLTVL.

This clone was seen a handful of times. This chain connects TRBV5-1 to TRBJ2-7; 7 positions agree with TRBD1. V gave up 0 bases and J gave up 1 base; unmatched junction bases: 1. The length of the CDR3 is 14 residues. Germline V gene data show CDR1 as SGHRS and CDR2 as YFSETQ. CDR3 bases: TGCGCCAGCAGCTTGGGGGGACAGTCCTACGAGCAGTACTTC. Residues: CASSLGGQSYEQYF.

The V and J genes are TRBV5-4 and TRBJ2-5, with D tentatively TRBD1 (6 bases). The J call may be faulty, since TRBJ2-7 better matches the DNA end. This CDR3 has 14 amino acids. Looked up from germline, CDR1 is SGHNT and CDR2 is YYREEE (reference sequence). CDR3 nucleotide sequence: TGTGCCAGCACCGACACAGGGTATGGAGACGAGCAGTACTTC. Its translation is CASTDTGYGDEQYF.

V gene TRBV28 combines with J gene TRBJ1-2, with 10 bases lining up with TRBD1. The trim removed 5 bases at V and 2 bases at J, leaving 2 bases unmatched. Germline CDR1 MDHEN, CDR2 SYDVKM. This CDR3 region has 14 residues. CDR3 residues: CASSPGQGNYGYTF. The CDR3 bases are TGTGCCAGCAGTCCGGGACAGGGGAACTATGGCTACACCTTC.

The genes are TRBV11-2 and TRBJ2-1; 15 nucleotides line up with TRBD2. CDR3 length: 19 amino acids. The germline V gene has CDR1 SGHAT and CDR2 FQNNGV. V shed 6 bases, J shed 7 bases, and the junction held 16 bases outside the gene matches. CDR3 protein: CASRPNRTSGRASRNEQFF. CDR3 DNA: TGTGCCAGCAGACCCAACCGGACTAGCGGGAGGGCCTCCCGTAATGAGCAGTTCTTC. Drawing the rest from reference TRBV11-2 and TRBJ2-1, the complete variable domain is EAGVAQSPRYKIIEKRQSVAFWCNPISGHATLYWYQQILGQGPKLLIQFQNNGVVDDSQLPKDRFSAERLKGVDSTLKIQPAKLEDSAVYLCASRPNRTSGRASRNEQFFGPGTRLTVL.

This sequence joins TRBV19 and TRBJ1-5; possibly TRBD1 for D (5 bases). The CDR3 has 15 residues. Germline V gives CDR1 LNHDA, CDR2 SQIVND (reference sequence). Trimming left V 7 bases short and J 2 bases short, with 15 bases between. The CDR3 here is CASTLGTRGNQPQHF. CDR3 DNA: TGTGCCAGTACCTTGGGGACCAGGGGCAATCAGCCCCAGCATTTT.

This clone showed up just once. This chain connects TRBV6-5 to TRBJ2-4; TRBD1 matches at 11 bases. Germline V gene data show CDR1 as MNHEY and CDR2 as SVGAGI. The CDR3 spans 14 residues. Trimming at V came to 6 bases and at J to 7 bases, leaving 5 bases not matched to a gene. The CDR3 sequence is CASSSRDRGNIQYF. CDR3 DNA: TGTGCCAGCAGCTCCCGGGACAGGGGGAACATTCAGTACTTC.

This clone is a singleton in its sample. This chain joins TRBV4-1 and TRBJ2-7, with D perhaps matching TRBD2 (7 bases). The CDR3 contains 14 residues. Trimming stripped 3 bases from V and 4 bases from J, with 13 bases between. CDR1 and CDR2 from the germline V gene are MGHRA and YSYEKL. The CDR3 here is CASSQGGGSYEQYF. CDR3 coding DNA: TGCGCCAGCAGCCAGGGAGGGGGTAGTTACGAGCAGTACTTC.

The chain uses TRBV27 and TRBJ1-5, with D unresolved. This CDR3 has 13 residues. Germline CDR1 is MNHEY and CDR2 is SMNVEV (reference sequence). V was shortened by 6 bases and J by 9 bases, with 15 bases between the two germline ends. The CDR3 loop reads CASRFTPLGPQHF. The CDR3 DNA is TGTGCCAGCAGATTTACACCTTTGGGGCCCCAGCATTTT.

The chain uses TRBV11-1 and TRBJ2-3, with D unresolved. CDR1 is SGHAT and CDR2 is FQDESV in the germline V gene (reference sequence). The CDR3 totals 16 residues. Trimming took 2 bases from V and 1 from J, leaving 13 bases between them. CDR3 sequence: CASSLMVGWGTDTQYF. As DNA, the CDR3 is TGTGCCAGCAGCTTAATGGTGGGATGGGGCACAGATACGCAGTATTTT.

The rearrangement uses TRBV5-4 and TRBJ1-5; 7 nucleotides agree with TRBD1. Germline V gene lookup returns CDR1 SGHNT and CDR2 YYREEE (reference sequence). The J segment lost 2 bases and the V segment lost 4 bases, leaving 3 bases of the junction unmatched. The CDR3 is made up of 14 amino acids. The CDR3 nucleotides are TGTGCCAGCAGCCCCGGACAGGGCAATCAGCCCCAGCATTTT. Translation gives CASSPGQGNQPQHF.

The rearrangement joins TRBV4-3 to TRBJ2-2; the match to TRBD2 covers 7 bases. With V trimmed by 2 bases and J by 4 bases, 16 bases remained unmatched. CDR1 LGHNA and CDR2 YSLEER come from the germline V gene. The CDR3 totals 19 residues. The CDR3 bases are TGCGCCAGCAGCCAACCTAAGGGAACAGGACTAGTGGCCACCGGGGAGCTGTTTTTT. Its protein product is CASSQPKGTGLVATGELFF.

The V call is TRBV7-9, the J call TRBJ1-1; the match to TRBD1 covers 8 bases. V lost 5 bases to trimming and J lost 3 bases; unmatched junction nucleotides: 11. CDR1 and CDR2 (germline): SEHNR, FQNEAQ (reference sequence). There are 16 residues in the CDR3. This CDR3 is CASSPKGRGQDTEAFF. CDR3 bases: TGTGCCAGCAGCCCAAAGGGCAGGGGGCAGGACACTGAAGCTTTCTTT.

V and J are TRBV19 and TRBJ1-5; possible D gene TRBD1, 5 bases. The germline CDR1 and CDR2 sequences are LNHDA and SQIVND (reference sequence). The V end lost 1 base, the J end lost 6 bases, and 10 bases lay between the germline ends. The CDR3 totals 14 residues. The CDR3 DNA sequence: TGTGCCAGTAGTATAGCAGGGTTGGGTCAGCCCCAGCATTTT. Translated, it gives CASSIAGLGQPQHF. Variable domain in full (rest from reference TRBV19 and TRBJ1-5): DGGITQSPKYLFRKEGQNVTLSCEQNLNHDAMYWYRQDPGQGLRLIYYSQIVNDFQKGDIAEGYSVSREKKESFPLTVTSAQKNPTAFYLCASSIAGLGQPQHFGDGTRLSIL.

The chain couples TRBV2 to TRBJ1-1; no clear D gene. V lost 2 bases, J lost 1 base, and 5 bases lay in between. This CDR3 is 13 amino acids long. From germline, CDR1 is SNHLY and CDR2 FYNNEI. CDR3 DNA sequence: TGTGCCAGCAGTGAACTGCCGAACACTGAAGCTTTCTTT. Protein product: CASSELPNTEAFF.

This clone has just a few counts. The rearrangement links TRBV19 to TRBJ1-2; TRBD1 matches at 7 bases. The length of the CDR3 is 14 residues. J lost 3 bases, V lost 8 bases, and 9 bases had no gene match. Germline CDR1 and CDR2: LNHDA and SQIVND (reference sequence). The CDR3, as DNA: TGTGCCAGTGTCGATACAGGGGCTCACTATGGCTACACCTTC. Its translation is CASVDTGAHYGYTF.

The CDR3 protein is CAITDVGYEQYF. CDR3 DNA: TGTGCCATAACGGATGTGGGCTACGAGCAGTACTTC. This chain connects TRBV10-3 to TRBJ2-7; D unclear. Germline CDR1 is ENHRY and CDR2 is SYGVKD. Trimming cost V 9 bases and J 3 bases, with 12 bases left between them. The CDR3 is 12 residues long.

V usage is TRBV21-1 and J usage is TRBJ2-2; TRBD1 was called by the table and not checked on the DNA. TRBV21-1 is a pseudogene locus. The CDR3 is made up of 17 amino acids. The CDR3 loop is CASSIAPQGVSPGELFF. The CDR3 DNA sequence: TGTGCCAGCAGCATAGCCCCCCAGGGGGTGTCCCCCGGGGAGCTGTTTTTT.

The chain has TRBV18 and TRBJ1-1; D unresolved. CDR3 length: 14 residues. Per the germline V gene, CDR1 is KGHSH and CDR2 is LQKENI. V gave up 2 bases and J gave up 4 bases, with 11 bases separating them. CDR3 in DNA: TGTGCCAGCTCACCAAAGGAGGGCCCCACTGAAGCTTTCTTT. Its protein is CASSPKEGPTEAFF.

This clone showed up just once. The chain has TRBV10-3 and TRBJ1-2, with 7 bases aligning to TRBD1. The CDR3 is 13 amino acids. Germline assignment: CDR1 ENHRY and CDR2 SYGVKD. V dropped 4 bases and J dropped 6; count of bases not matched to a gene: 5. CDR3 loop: CAISVKTGDGYTF. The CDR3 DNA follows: TGTGCCATCAGTGTAAAAACAGGGGATGGCTACACCTTC.

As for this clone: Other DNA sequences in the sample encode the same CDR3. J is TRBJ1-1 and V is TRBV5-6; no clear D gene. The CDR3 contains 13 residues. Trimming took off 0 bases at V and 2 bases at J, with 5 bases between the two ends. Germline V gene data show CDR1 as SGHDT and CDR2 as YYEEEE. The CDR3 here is CASSLARNTEAFF. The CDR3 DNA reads TGTGCCAGCAGCTTGGCCAGAAACACTGAAGCTTTCTTT.

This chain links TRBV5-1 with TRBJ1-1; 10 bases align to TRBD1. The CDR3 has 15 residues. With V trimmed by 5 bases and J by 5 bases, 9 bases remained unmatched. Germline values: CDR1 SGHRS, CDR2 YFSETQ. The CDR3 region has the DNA TGCGCCAGCAGATCCCGGACAGGGGGAAATACTGAAGCTTTCTTT. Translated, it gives CASRSRTGGNTEAFF.